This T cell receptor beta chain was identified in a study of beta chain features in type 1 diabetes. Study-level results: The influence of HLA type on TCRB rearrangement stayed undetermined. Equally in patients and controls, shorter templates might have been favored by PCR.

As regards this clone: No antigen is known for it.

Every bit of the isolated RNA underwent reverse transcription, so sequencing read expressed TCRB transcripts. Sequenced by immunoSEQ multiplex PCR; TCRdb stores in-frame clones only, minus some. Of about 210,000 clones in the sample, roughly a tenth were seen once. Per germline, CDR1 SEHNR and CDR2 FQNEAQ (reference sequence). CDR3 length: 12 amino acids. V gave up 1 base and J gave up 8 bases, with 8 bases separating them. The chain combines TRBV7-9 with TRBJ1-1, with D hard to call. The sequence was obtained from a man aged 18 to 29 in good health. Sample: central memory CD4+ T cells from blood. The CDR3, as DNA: TGTGCCAGCAGCTTAGTGATTGGAGAAGCTTTCTTT. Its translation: CASSLVIGEAFF.